Listed below are T cell receptor beta chains from one sample, sequenced in a study of blood T cell repertoires in COVID-19. Sequenced by immunoSEQ multiplex PCR; TCRdb stores in-frame clones only, minus some. The repertoire includes about 200,000 clones, 76% of them detected once, and about 15% sits in the top ten. The sequenced material came from PBMCs or T cells enriched from blood (not recorded which). Source of these receptors: a woman aged 50 to 60 with acute COVID-19. The CDR3 runs from the conserved cysteine through the conserved F or W. The order of the fields is clone size, D gene, V gene, J gene, CDR3 protein, CDR3 DNA. A D gene is named only where the DNA matches it firmly. Some rows have no size entry. The others give once, few or many, or a class for an expanded clone.

abundance: .; d_gene: .; v_gene: TRBV5-8; j_gene: TRBJ1-1; CDR3aa: CASSLRGLNTEAFF; CDR3nt: TGTGCCAGCAGCTTGAGGGGCTTGAACACTGAAGCTTTCTTT
abundance: .; d_gene: TRBD1; v_gene: TRBV28; j_gene: TRBJ2-5; CDR3aa: CASSPGDRSAKTQYF; CDR3nt: TGTGCCAGCAGCCCCGGGGACAGGAGCGCGAAGACCCAGTACTTC
abundance: .; d_gene: .; v_gene: TRBV4-3; j_gene: TRBJ1-6; CDR3aa: CASSQSRVSSPLHF; CDR3nt: TGCGCCAGCAGCCAATCCCGGGTTAGTTCACCCCTCCACTTT
abundance: .; d_gene: TRBD1; v_gene: TRBV12-3/TRBV12-4; j_gene: TRBJ1-1; CDR3aa: CASTLQGRTEAFF; CDR3nt: TGTGCCAGCACCTTACAGGGGCGGACTGAAGCTTTCTTT
abundance: once; d_gene: .; v_gene: TRBV19; j_gene: TRBJ1-1; CDR3aa: CASTDNGVTEAFF; CDR3nt: TGTGCCAGTACCGACAACGGGGTCACTGAAGCTTTCTTT
abundance: .; d_gene: .; v_gene: TRBV7-8; j_gene: TRBJ1-5; CDR3aa: CASSLKGGSNQPQHF; CDR3nt: TGTGCCAGCAGCTTAAAAGGGGGTAGCAATCAGCCCCAGCATTTT
abundance: .; d_gene: TRBD2; v_gene: TRBV28; j_gene: TRBJ2-3; CDR3aa: CASSLPSGEWSDTQYF; CDR3nt: TGTGCCAGCAGTTTACCCAGCGGGGAATGGTCAGATACGCAGTATTTT
abundance: .; d_gene: TRBD1; v_gene: TRBV5-1; j_gene: TRBJ1-3; CDR3aa: CASSSTGGSGNTIYF; CDR3nt: TGCGCCAGCAGTTCCACAGGGGGCTCTGGAAACACCATATATTTT
abundance: .; d_gene: TRBD1; v_gene: TRBV24-1; j_gene: TRBJ2-2; CDR3aa: CATSRQGGTGELFF; CDR3nt: TGTGCCACCTCTCGACAGGGTGGGACCGGGGAGCTGTTTTTT
abundance: .; d_gene: .; v_gene: TRBV19; j_gene: TRBJ1-2; CDR3aa: CASSRDDGANYGYTF; CDR3nt: TGTGCCAGTAGTAGAGACGACGGAGCTAACTATGGCTACACCTTC
abundance: .; d_gene: .; v_gene: TRBV30; j_gene: TRBJ2-6; CDR3aa: CAHPVWGAGANVLTF; CDR3nt: TGTGCCCACCCAGTGTGGGGGGCTGGGGCCAACGTCCTGACTTTC
abundance: .; d_gene: .; v_gene: TRBV6-5; j_gene: TRBJ1-4; CDR3aa: CASSYSFQGNEKLFF; CDR3nt: TGTGCCAGCAGTTACTCGTTCCAGGGGAACGAAAAACTGTTTTTT
abundance: few; d_gene: .; v_gene: TRBV19; j_gene: TRBJ1-6; CDR3aa: CASSQQAVINSPLHF; CDR3nt: TGTGCCAGTAGTCAACAAGCGGTAATTAATTCACCCCTCCACTTT
abundance: .; d_gene: TRBD1; v_gene: TRBV4-1; j_gene: TRBJ1-3; CDR3aa: CASSQEGQSLGNTIYF; CDR3nt: TGCGCCAGCAGCCAAGAGGGACAGTCTCTGGGAAACACCATATATTTT
abundance: .; d_gene: .; v_gene: TRBV19; j_gene: TRBJ2-1; CDR3aa: CASRQHLSYNEQFF; CDR3nt: TGTGCCAGCAGGCAGCACCTCTCCTACAATGAGCAGTTCTTC
abundance: .; d_gene: TRBD1; v_gene: TRBV6-6; j_gene: TRBJ1-1; CDR3aa: CASSSGQGDTEAFF; CDR3nt: TGTGCCAGCAGTTCTGGACAGGGAGACACTGAAGCTTTCTTT
abundance: .; d_gene: TRBD1; v_gene: TRBV14; j_gene: TRBJ2-5; CDR3aa: CASSQTNRDRVWETQYF; CDR3nt: TGTGCCAGCAGCCAAACAAACCGGGACAGGGTGTGGGAGACCCAGTACTTC
abundance: .; d_gene: .; v_gene: TRBV4-2; j_gene: TRBJ1-5; CDR3aa: CASSKHDQPQHF; CDR3nt: TGTGCCAGCAGCAAACACGATCAGCCCCAGCATTTT
abundance: .; d_gene: TRBD2; v_gene: TRBV2; j_gene: TRBJ2-5; CDR3aa: CASSEDRGVASSETQYF; CDR3nt: TGTGCCAGCAGTGAAGACCGGGGGGTAGCCTCGTCGGAGACCCAGTACTTC
abundance: .; d_gene: .; v_gene: TRBV7-9; j_gene: TRBJ2-5; CDR3aa: CASSFNSQETQYF; CDR3nt: TGTGCCAGCAGCTTTAACAGCCAAGAGACCCAGTACTTC
abundance: .; d_gene: TRBD1; v_gene: TRBV28; j_gene: TRBJ1-1; CDR3aa: CATDRAGEMAFF; CDR3nt: TGTGCTACCGACAGGGCCGGTGAAATGGCTTTCTTT
abundance: few; d_gene: .; v_gene: TRBV5-1; j_gene: TRBJ1-6; CDR3aa: CASSFVGGTYNSPLHF; CDR3nt: TGCGCCAGCAGCTTCGTGGGGGGAACCTATAATTCACCCCTCCACTTT
abundance: .; d_gene: TRBD1; v_gene: TRBV2; j_gene: TRBJ1-5; CDR3aa: CASAGTGGGGQPQHF; CDR3nt: TGTGCCAGCGCCGGGACAGGGGGCGGAGGTCAGCCCCAGCATTTT
abundance: .; d_gene: .; v_gene: TRBV7-8; j_gene: TRBJ1-3; CDR3aa: CASSSMGQPGNTIYF; CDR3nt: TGTGCCAGCAGCTCCATGGGGCAGCCTGGAAACACCATATATTTT
abundance: few; d_gene: .; v_gene: TRBV6-5; j_gene: TRBJ1-1; CDR3aa: CASSYNLEAFF; CDR3nt: TGTGCCAGCAGTTACAATTTAGAAGCTTTCTTT
abundance: .; d_gene: .; v_gene: TRBV27; j_gene: TRBJ2-3; CDR3aa: CASTPEGKDTQYF; CDR3nt: TGTGCCAGCACCCCCGAGGGAAAAGATACGCAGTATTTT
abundance: many; d_gene: TRBD1; v_gene: TRBV14; j_gene: TRBJ2-1; CDR3aa: CASSPQGELYNEQFF; CDR3nt: TGTGCCAGCAGCCCACAGGGGGAACTATACAATGAGCAGTTCTTC
abundance: .; d_gene: TRBD1; v_gene: TRBV5-1; j_gene: TRBJ1-2; CDR3aa: CASSVAGQGGFGYTF; CDR3nt: TGCGCCAGCAGCGTGGCCGGACAGGGGGGGTTTGGCTACACCTTC
abundance: few; d_gene: TRBD1; v_gene: TRBV24-1; j_gene: TRBJ2-5; CDR3aa: CATSDFGDRQPTGQETQYF; CDR3nt: TGTGCCACCAGTGATTTTGGGGACAGACAGCCCACCGGGCAAGAGACCCAGTACTTC
abundance: .; d_gene: .; v_gene: TRBV24-1; j_gene: TRBJ1-5; CDR3aa: CATSPRGNQPQHF; CDR3nt: TGTGCCACCAGCCCTCGGGGCAATCAGCCCCAGCATTTT
abundance: .; d_gene: .; v_gene: TRBV3-1/TRBV3-2; j_gene: TRBJ2-1; CDR3aa: CASSLVEHEQFF; CDR3nt: TGTGCCAGCAGCCTCGTGGAGCATGAGCAGTTCTTC
abundance: .; d_gene: TRBD1; v_gene: TRBV7-9; j_gene: TRBJ2-1; CDR3aa: CASSSRLQGSHNEQFF; CDR3nt: TGTGCCAGCAGCTCTAGGTTACAGGGGTCCCACAATGAGCAGTTCTTC
abundance: .; d_gene: TRBD1; v_gene: TRBV9; j_gene: TRBJ1-6; CDR3aa: CASSVGQGRAGGPLHF; CDR3nt: TGTGCCAGCAGCGTGGGACAGGGGAGGGCAGGGGGACCCCTCCACTTT
abundance: once; d_gene: .; v_gene: TRBV13; j_gene: TRBJ2-2; CDR3aa: CASSPRGRNTGELFF; CDR3nt: TGTGCCAGCAGCCCGCGGGGTCGCAACACCGGGGAGCTGTTTTTT
abundance: .; d_gene: TRBD1; v_gene: TRBV5-5; j_gene: TRBJ2-1; CDR3aa: CASSLTGASYNEQFF; CDR3nt: TGTGCCAGCAGCTTGACAGGGGCGTCCTACAATGAGCAGTTCTTC
abundance: .; d_gene: TRBD2; v_gene: TRBV5-1; j_gene: TRBJ2-3; CDR3aa: CASSFSGVATDTQYF; CDR3nt: TGCGCCAGCAGCTTCAGCGGGGTGGCCACAGATACGCAGTATTTT
abundance: .; d_gene: .; v_gene: TRBV12-5; j_gene: TRBJ1-1; CDR3aa: CASGLGGPGTEAFF; CDR3nt: TGTGCTAGTGGGTTGGGTGGCCCAGGGACTGAAGCTTTCTTT
abundance: .; d_gene: .; v_gene: TRBV2; j_gene: TRBJ1-1; CDR3aa: CASSDMGATEAFF; CDR3nt: TGTGCCAGCAGCGACATGGGGGCCACTGAAGCTTTCTTT
abundance: few; d_gene: .; v_gene: TRBV5-5; j_gene: TRBJ1-5; CDR3aa: CASNLILVEDNNQPQHF; CDR3nt: TGTGCCAGCAACCTAATTTTGGTTGAGGATAACAATCAGCCCCAGCATTTT
abundance: .; d_gene: .; v_gene: TRBV29-1; j_gene: TRBJ2-3; CDR3aa: CSVEDLDTQYF; CDR3nt: TGCAGCGTTGAAGATCTAGATACGCAGTATTTT
abundance: .; d_gene: .; v_gene: TRBV27; j_gene: TRBJ1-6; CDR3aa: CASSLWGEGSYNSPLHF; CDR3nt: TGTGCCAGCAGTTTATGGGGCGAAGGCTCCTATAATTCACCCCTCCACTTT
abundance: .; d_gene: TRBD2; v_gene: TRBV5-4; j_gene: TRBJ2-5; CDR3aa: CASSLNGAGGETQYF; CDR3nt: TGTGCCAGCAGCTTGAACGGGGCGGGGGGAGAGACCCAGTACTTC
abundance: .; d_gene: TRBD1; v_gene: TRBV5-6; j_gene: TRBJ1-2; CDR3aa: CASSLGTGLAYGYTF; CDR3nt: TGTGCCAGCAGCCTCGGGACAGGGCTGGCCTATGGCTACACCTTC
abundance: .; d_gene: TRBD1; v_gene: TRBV6-4; j_gene: TRBJ2-5; CDR3aa: CASSLAGTGQETQYF; CDR3nt: TGTGCCAGCAGCCTTGCCGGGACAGGGCAAGAGACCCAGTACTTC
abundance: .; d_gene: TRBD2; v_gene: TRBV7-2; j_gene: TRBJ2-3; CDR3aa: CASSLVQWGGGTDTQYF; CDR3nt: TGTGCCAGCAGCTTAGTTCAGTGGGGAGGGGGCACAGATACGCAGTATTTT
abundance: .; d_gene: .; v_gene: TRBV4-1; j_gene: TRBJ1-3; CDR3aa: CASSQLTGVHTIYF; CDR3nt: TGCGCCAGCAGCCAACTCACGGGGGTCCACACCATATATTTT
abundance: .; d_gene: .; v_gene: TRBV28; j_gene: TRBJ1-5; CDR3aa: CASRSPSGRDNQPQHF; CDR3nt: TGTGCCAGCAGGTCCCCCTCCGGACGGGACAATCAGCCCCAGCATTTT
abundance: .; d_gene: .; v_gene: TRBV4-2; j_gene: TRBJ1-6; CDR3aa: CASSQGDSAATPLHF; CDR3nt: TGTGCCAGCAGCCAAGGGGACTCGGCGGCTACACCCCTCCACTTT
abundance: .; d_gene: .; v_gene: TRBV7-9; j_gene: TRBJ2-5; CDR3aa: CASRPPGEETQYF; CDR3nt: TGTGCCAGCCGTCCCCCCGGGGAAGAGACCCAGTACTTC
abundance: few; d_gene: .; v_gene: TRBV12-3/TRBV12-4; j_gene: TRBJ1-1; CDR3aa: CAITRVLNTEAFF; CDR3nt: TGTGCCATCACGCGGGTCCTGAACACTGAAGCTTTCTTT
abundance: .; d_gene: .; v_gene: TRBV5-6; j_gene: TRBJ1-2; CDR3aa: CASSWTTGGYTF; CDR3nt: TGTGCCAGCAGCTGGACAACTGGGGGCTACACCTTC
abundance: .; d_gene: .; v_gene: TRBV12-3/TRBV12-4; j_gene: TRBJ1-3; CDR3aa: CASSSQGFDTIYF; CDR3nt: TGTGCCAGCAGTTCACAGGGATTCGACACCATATATTTT
abundance: .; d_gene: .; v_gene: TRBV5-6; j_gene: TRBJ1-4; CDR3aa: CASSLQGNLGEKLFF; CDR3nt: TGTGCCAGCAGCTTACAGGGTAATTTAGGTGAAAAACTGTTTTTT
abundance: .; d_gene: .; v_gene: TRBV4-1; j_gene: TRBJ2-1; CDR3aa: CASSPVAEKFYNEQFF; CDR3nt: TGCGCCAGCAGCCCTGTCGCGGAGAAGTTCTACAATGAGCAGTTCTTC
abundance: .; d_gene: .; v_gene: TRBV7-8; j_gene: TRBJ1-6; CDR3aa: CASSLAGAVVNSPLHF; CDR3nt: TGTGCCAGCAGCTTAGCAGGGGCGGTGGTTAATTCACCCCTCCACTTT
abundance: .; d_gene: TRBD2; v_gene: TRBV2; j_gene: TRBJ2-1; CDR3aa: CARRLAGVHEQFF; CDR3nt: TGTGCCAGGAGACTAGCGGGGGTTCATGAGCAGTTCTTC
abundance: .; d_gene: TRBD1; v_gene: TRBV9; j_gene: TRBJ1-2; CDR3aa: CASSGSGQGSGYTF; CDR3nt: TGTGCCAGCAGCGGGTCCGGACAGGGCAGTGGCTACACCTTC
abundance: few; d_gene: .; v_gene: TRBV5-6; j_gene: TRBJ2-5; CDR3aa: CASSYRALGGETQYF; CDR3nt: TGTGCCAGCAGCTACCGGGCCCTAGGGGGAGAGACCCAGTACTTC
abundance: once; d_gene: TRBD2; v_gene: TRBV7-6; j_gene: TRBJ2-5; CDR3aa: CASSFSRGGARGETQYF; CDR3nt: TGTGCCAGCAGCTTCTCACGCGGGGGGGCCAGGGGAGAGACCCAGTACTTC